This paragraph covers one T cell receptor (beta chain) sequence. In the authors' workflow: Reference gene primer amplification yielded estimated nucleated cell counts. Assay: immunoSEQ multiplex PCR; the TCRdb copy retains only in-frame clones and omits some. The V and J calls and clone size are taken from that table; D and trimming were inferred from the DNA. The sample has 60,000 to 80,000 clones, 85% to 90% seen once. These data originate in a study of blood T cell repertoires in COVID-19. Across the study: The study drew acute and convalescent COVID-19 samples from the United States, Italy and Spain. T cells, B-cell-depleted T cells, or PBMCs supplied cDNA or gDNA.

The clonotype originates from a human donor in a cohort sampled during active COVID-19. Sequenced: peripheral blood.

The chain's CDR3 is CASSEAAAGSDEQYF. CDR3 nucleotide sequence: TGTGCCAGCAGTGAAGCGGCGGCGGGGTCTGACGAGCAGTACTTC. V and J are TRBV6-1 and TRBJ2-7, with D possibly TRBD2 on 6 matching bases. The CDR3 totals 15 residues. V lost 0 bases, J lost 5 bases, and 14 bases lay in between. Germline V lookup: CDR1 MNHNS, CDR2 SASEGT.